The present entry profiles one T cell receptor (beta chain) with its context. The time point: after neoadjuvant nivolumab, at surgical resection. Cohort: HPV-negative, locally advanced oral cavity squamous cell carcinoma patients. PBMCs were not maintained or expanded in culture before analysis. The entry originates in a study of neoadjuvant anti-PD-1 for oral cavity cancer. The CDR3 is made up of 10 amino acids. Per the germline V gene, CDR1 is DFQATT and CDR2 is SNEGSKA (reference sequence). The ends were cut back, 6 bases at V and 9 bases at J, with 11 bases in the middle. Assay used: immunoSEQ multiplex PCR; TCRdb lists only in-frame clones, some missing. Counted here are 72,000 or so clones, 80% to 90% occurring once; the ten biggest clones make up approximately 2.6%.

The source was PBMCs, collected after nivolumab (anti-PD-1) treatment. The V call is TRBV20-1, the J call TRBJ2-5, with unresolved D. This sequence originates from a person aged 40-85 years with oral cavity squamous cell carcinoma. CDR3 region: CSAPGAAQYF. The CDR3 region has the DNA TGCAGTGCCCCGGGTGCGGCCCAGTACTTC.